Shown below are 17 T cell receptor beta chains from a single sample sequenced in a study of blood T cell repertoires in COVID-19. TCRdb's copy holds only in-frame clones and misses some; the assay was immunoSEQ multiplex PCR. This sample has 140,000 or so clones, with roughly 87% found just once. The sample comprised peripheral blood. The receptors shown here come from a man aged 65 to 79 with acute or convalescent COVID-19.

This rearrangement joins TRBV5-4 to TRBJ2-6; TRBD1 might be the D (6 bases). The V gene's germline CDR1 is SGHNT and CDR2 YYREEE (reference sequence). Trimming cost V 4 bases and J 7 bases, with 15 bases left between them. The CDR3 covers 15 residues. The DNA for the CDR3 is TGTGCCAGCAGCAAGGATACAGGGCTCGCCAACGTCCTGACTTTC. It translates to CASSKDTGLANVLTF.

This clone showed up just once. The chain employs TRBV19 and TRBJ2-5; 13 bases match TRBD2. The CDR3 has 15 residues. With V trimmed by 5 bases and J by 5 bases, 5 bases remained unmatched. The germline CDR1 and CDR2 sequences are LNHDA and SQIVND (reference sequence). CDR3: CASSELAGGPETQYF. For the CDR3, the DNA is TGTGCCAGTAGTGAACTAGCGGGGGGGCCCGAGACCCAGTACTTC.

This clone occurred once. The chain recombines TRBV11-2 with TRBJ2-1, with 12 bases matching TRBD1. This CDR3 spans 18 amino acids. Unmatched junction bases numbered 9, after V lost 5 bases and J lost 1 base. Germline CDR1 is SGHAT and CDR2 is FQNNGV. CDR3 DNA sequence: TGTGCCAGCAGCCCGACTCCGGGACAGGGGGCTTCCTACAATGAGCAGTTCTTC. Its protein product is CASSPTPGQGASYNEQFF. Full variable domain (remainder filled in from reference TRBV11-2 and TRBJ2-1): EAGVAQSPRYKIIEKRQSVAFWCNPISGHATLYWYQQILGQGPKLLIQFQNNGVVDDSQLPKDRFSAERLKGVDSTLKIQPAKLEDSAVYLCASSPTPGQGASYNEQFFGPGTRLTVL.

In the case of this clone: The identical CDR3 is also encoded by other nucleotide sequences in the sample. The rearrangement links TRBV14 to TRBJ1-1, with TRBD1 identical over 8 bases. The CDR3 spans 13 residues. J gave up 4 bases and V 4 bases, and 2 bases lay outside the gene matches. Germline-derived CDR1 and CDR2 are SGHDN and FVKESK. The CDR3 DNA is TGTGCCAGCAGCCTAACAGGGGGCACTGAAGCTTTCTTT. Amino acid sequence: CASSLTGGTEAFF.

V usage is TRBV2 and J usage is TRBJ2-2, with 7 bases that match TRBD2. Per germline, CDR1 SNHLY and CDR2 FYNNEI. The CDR3 totals 15 residues. J lost 0 bases, V lost 10 bases, and 8 bases had no gene match. The CDR3 DNA follows: TGTGCCACAAAAAGGAGCGGGGCGAACACCGGGGAGCTGTTTTTT. This codes for CATKRSGANTGELFF.

The chain is built from TRBV2 and TRBJ2-3; D not resolved. Trimming shortened V by 8 bases and J by 2 bases, and 14 bases separated the two germline ends. The V gene's germline CDR1 is SNHLY and CDR2 FYNNEI. CDR3 length: 14 residues. The DNA of the CDR3 is TGTGCCAGCCATTCGGGTGTCTCCACAGATACGCAGTATTTT. Its translation is CASHSGVSTDTQYF. The entire variable domain, with the rest obtained from reference TRBV2 and TRBJ2-3, is as follows: EPEVTQTPSHQVTQMGQEVILRCVPISNHLYFYWYRQILGQKVEFLVSFYNNEISEKSEIFDDQFSVERPDGSNFTLKIRSTKLEDSAMYFCASHSGVSTDTQYFGPGTRLTVL.

In this sample, this clone turned up a few times. This chain uses TRBV6-2 or TRBV6-3 with TRBJ2-2, with D perhaps TRBD1 (5 bases). CDR3 length: 14 residues. V lost 0 bases and J lost 5, with 7 bases in between. Germline assignment: CDR1 MNHEY and CDR2 SVGEGT. The CDR3 nucleotides are TGTGCCAGCAGTTACTCGACAGATACCGGGGAGCTGTTTTTT. Protein: CASSYSTDTGELFF.

V gene TRBV7-9 combines with J gene TRBJ2-1; D possibly corresponds to TRBD2 (6 bases). CDR3 length: 13 residues. Germline V gene data show CDR1 as SEHNR and CDR2 as FQNEAQ (reference sequence). V lost 5 bases and J lost 8, with 13 bases in between. The DNA of the CDR3 is TGTGCCAGCAGCCAGACTAGTTCTCATGAGCAGTTCTTC. It codes for CASSQTSSHEQFF.

The chain is built from TRBV18 and TRBJ2-5, with D maybe TRBD2 (6 bases). From germline, CDR1 is KGHSH and CDR2 LQKENI. The CDR3 totals 14 residues. V lost 0 bases and J lost 5, with 10 bases in between. CDR3 DNA: TGTGCCAGCTCACCACCGGAGGGTTGGGAGACCCAGTACTTC. This sequence encodes CASSPPEGWETQYF.

V and J are TRBV3-1 (or the pseudogene TRBV3-2) and TRBJ1-6; D is perhaps TRBD1 (6 bases). This CDR3 region has 15 residues. Per the germline V gene, CDR1 is LGHDT and CDR2 is YNNKEL (reference sequence). V lost 5 bases, J lost 9 bases, and 17 bases lay in between. The CDR3: CASSFIGGLSSPLHF. CDR3 DNA sequence: TGTGCCAGCAGCTTCATCGGGGGGCTGAGTTCACCCCTCCACTTT.

The count of this clone is one. The gene calls are TRBV10-1 and TRBJ1-2; D call uncertain. The CDR3 is made up of 13 amino acids. V gave up 5 bases and J gave up 3 bases, with 10 bases separating them. Germline values: CDR1 WNHNN, CDR2 SYGVQD (reference sequence). The CDR3 spells CASSPDYDYGYTF. The CDR3 coding sequence is TGCGCCAGCAGTCCCGACTACGACTATGGCTACACCTTC.

The V and J genes are TRBV19 and TRBJ1-4, with 8 bases aligning to TRBD1. Germline CDR1 and CDR2: LNHDA and SQIVND (reference sequence). This CDR3 region has 15 residues. V lost 5 bases and J lost 8; bases outside the gene matches: 10. The CDR3 spells CASSPNDRGREKLFF. The CDR3 DNA is TGTGCCAGTAGTCCCAACGACAGGGGTCGCGAAAAACTGTTTTTT.

In nucleotides, the CDR3 is TGTGCCAGCAGCGTAGGAGTAGCGGGAGGGGGTGCAGATACGCAGTATTTT. It translates to CASSVGVAGGGADTQYF. The V and J genes are TRBV9 and TRBJ2-3, with 11 positions matching TRBD2. Germline assignment: CDR1 SGDLS and CDR2 YYNGEE. V was pared by 0 bases and J by 4 bases, with 7 bases of the junction left unmatched. CDR3 size: 17 residues.

The chain uses TRBV5-3 and TRBJ2-1; perhaps TRBD1 as D (5 bases). TRBV5-3 is placed among ORFs of uncertain function. CDR3 length equals 13 residues. V lost 3 bases and J lost 5, with 9 bases in between. The CDR3 sequence: CARSCQGHNEQFF. Written as DNA, the CDR3 is TGTGCCAGAAGCTGCCAGGGTCACAATGAGCAGTTCTTC.

This chain joins TRBV2 and TRBJ1-4; TRBD1 agrees at 7 bases. The CDR3 has 14 residues. Trimming removed 0 bases from V and 7 bases from J; junction bases left unmatched: 2. CDR1 SNHLY and CDR2 FYNNEI come from the germline V gene. For the CDR3, the DNA is TGTGCCAGCAGTGAAGCCCACAGGGGTGAAAAACTGTTTTTT. Amino acid sequence: CASSEAHRGEKLFF.

The rearrangement joins TRBV28 to TRBJ1-2, with a tentative D call TRBD1 (6 bases). The CDR3 has 12 amino acids. V was trimmed by 6 bases and J by 3 bases, leaving 8 bases between them. Per the germline V gene, CDR1 is MDHEN and CDR2 is SYDVKM. CDR3: CASRQGDYGYTF. In DNA, the CDR3 is TGTGCCAGCAGACAGGGTGACTATGGCTACACCTTC.

The rearrangement joins TRBV5-4 to TRBJ2-1; 11 nucleotides agree with TRBD2. The V and J ends lost 5 bases and 1 base, in that order; junction bases with no gene match: 5. The germline V gene encodes CDR1 SGHNT and CDR2 YYREEE (reference sequence). The CDR3 spans 16 residues. The CDR3 region has the DNA TGTGCCAGCAGGGAATTAGCGGGAGGGTCCTACAATGAGCAGTTCTTC. Its translation: CASRELAGGSYNEQFF.